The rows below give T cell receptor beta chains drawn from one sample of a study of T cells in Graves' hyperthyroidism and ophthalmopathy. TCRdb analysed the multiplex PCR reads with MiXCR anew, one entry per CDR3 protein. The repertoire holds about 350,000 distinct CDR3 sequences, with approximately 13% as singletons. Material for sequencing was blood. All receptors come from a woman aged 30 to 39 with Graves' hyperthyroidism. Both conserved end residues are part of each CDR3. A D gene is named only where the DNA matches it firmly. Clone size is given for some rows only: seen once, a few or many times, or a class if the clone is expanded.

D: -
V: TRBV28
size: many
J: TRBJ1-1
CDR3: CASSLTGSSGVTEAFF
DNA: TGTGCCAGCAGTTTAACTGGTTCTTCCGGGGTCACTGAAGCTTTCTTT

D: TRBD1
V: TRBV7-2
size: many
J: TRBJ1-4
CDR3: CASSTHYSGTGEKLFF
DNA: TGTGCCAGCAGCACCCACTATTCCGGGACAGGGGAAAAACTGTTTTTT

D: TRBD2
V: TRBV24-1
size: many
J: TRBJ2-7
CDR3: CATSDSTTSIYEQYF
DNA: TGTGCCACCAGTGATTCTACGACTAGCATCTACGAGCAGTACTTC

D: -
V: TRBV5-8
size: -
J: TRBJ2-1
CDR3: CASSLKGSYNEQFF
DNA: TGTGCCAGCAGCTTAAAGGGCTCCTACAATGAGCAGTTCTTC

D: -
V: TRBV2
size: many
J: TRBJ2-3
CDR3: CASRMDRGYSDTQYF
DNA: TGTGCCAGCCGGATGGACCGGGGGTATTCAGATACGCAGTATTTT

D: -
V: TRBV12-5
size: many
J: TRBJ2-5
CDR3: CASGLGPGEETQYF
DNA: TGTGCTAGTGGTTTGGGGCCAGGGGAAGAGACCCAGTACTTC

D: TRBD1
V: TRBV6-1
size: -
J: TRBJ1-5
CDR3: CASSPWGQGASNQPQHF
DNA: TGTGCCAGCAGTCCCTGGGGACAGGGGGCAAGCAATCAGCCCCAGCATTTT

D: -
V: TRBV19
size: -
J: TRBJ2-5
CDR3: CASSIGRAETQYF
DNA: TGTGCCAGTAGTATAGGACGCGCCGAGACCCAGTACTTC

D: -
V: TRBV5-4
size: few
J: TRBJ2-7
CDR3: CASSDATGPEQYF
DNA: TGTGCCAGCAGCGACGCAACAGGGCCCGAGCAGTACTTC

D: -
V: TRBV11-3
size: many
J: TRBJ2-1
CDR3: CASSLGGSRNNEQFF
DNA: TGTGCCAGCAGCTTAGGGGGGAGTCGTAACAATGAGCAGTTCTTC

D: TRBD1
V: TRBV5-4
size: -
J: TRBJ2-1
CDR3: CASSLKLGGMQDEQFF
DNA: TGTGCCAGCAGCTTGAAGTTAGGGGGCATGCAGGATGAGCAGTTCTTC

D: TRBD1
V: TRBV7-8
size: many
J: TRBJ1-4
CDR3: CASSPGQGPNEKLFF
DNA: TGTGCCAGCAGCCCAGGACAGGGCCCAAATGAAAAACTGTTTTTT

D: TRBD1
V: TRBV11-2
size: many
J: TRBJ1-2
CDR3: CASTALITGDGYTF
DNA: TGTGCCAGCACCGCCTTAATAACAGGGGACGGCTACACCTTC

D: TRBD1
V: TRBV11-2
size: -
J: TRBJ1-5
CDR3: CASSWDRGGEPQHF
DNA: TGTGCCAGCAGCTGGGACAGGGGCGGTGAGCCCCAGCATTTT

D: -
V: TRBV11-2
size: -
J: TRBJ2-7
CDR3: CASSLDLTPEQCF
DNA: TGTGCCAGCAGCTTAGATCTTACTCCAGAGCAGTGCTTC

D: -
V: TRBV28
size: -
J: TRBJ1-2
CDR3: CASSLRSDIIWYGYTF
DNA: TGTGCCAGCAGTTTGAGATCCGACATAATTTGGTATGGCTACACCTTC

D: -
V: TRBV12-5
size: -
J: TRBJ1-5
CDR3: CASGLGSWPQHF
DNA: TGTGCTAGTGGTTTGGGCTCCTGGCCCCAGCATTTT

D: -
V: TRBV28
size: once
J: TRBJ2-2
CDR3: CASSSPGGELFF
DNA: TGTGCCAGCAGTAGCCCCGGCGGGGAGCTGTTTTTT

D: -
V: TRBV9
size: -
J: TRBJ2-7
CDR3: CASSVGPDLAGYEQYF
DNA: TGTGCCAGCAGCGTAGGCCCAGACCTGGCAGGCTACGAGCAGTACTTC

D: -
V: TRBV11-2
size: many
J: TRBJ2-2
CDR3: CASSYPRGNTGELFF
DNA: TGTGCCAGCAGTTATCCGAGGGGGAACACCGGGGAGCTGTTTTTT

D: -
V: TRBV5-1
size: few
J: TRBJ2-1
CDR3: CASSPVGVKDEQFF
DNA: TGCGCCAGCAGCCCGGTGGGGGTAAAGGATGAGCAGTTCTTC

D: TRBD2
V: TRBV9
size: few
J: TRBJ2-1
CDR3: CASSVTSGRSDNEQFF
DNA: TGTGCCAGCAGCGTGACTAGCGGGAGGTCCGACAATGAGCAGTTCTTC

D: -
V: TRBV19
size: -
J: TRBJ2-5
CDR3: CASLFAREFQETQYF
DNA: TGTGCCAGTTTGTTCGCCAGGGAGTTCCAAGAGACCCAGTACTTC

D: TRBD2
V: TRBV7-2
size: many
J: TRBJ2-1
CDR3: CASSRAGGIYNEQFF
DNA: TGTGCCAGCAGCCGAGCGGGGGGGATTTACAATGAGCAGTTCTTC

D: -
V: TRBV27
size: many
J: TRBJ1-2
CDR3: CASSIHKGSYYGYTF
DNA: TGTGCCAGCAGTATCCACAAAGGCAGCTACTATGGCTACACCTTC

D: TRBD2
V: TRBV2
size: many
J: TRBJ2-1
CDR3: CASSEVLAGVGEQFF
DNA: TGTGCCAGCAGTGAAGTACTAGCGGGAGTGGGTGAGCAGTTCTTC

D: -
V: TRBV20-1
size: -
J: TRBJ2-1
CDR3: CSARDSRSSYNEQFF
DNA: TGCAGTGCTAGAGATTCCCGAAGCTCCTACAATGAGCAGTTCTTC

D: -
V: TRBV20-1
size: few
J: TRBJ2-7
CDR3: CSARDFGRPISYEQYF
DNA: TGCAGTGCTAGAGATTTTGGGCGGCCGATTAGCTACGAGCAGTACTTC

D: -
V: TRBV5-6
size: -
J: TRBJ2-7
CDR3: CASSLALRAMGAQRDAEQYF
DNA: TGTGCCAGCAGCTTGGCCCTTCGGGCCATGGGGGCCCAGAGGGATGCCGAGCAGTACTTC

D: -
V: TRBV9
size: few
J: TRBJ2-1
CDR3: CASSAREGSYNEQFF
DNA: TGTGCCAGCAGCGCACGCGAAGGGTCCTACAATGAGCAGTTCTTC

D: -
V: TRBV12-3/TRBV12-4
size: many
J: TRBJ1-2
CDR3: CASSGTSINYGYTF
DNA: TGTGCCAGCAGTGGGACCAGCATTAACTATGGCTACACCTTC

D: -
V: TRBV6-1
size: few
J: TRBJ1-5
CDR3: CASSERGVSNQPQHF
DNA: TGTGCCAGCAGTGAACGCGGGGTGAGCAATCAGCCCCAGCATTTT

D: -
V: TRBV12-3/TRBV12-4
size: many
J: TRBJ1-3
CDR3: CASDTGWTSGNTIYF
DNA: TGTGCCAGTGATACAGGCTGGACCTCTGGAAACACCATATATTTT

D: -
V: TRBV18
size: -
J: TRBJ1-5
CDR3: CASSEGLVGNQPQHF
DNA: TGTGCCAGCTCCGAGGGATTGGTGGGCAATCAGCCCCAGCATTTT

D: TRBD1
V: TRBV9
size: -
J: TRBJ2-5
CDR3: CASSVGDRGQETQYF
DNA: TGTGCCAGCAGCGTAGGGGACAGGGGCCAAGAGACCCAGTACTTC

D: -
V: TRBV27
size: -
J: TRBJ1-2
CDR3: CASSGARAGQGYTF
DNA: TGTGCCAGCAGTGGGGCTAGGGCAGGGCAAGGCTACACCTTC

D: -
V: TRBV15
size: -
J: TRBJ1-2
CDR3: CATSPGHGIYGYTF
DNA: TGTGCCACCAGCCCGGGGCACGGAATATATGGCTACACCTTC

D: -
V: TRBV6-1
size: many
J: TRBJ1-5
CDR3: CASRPNSNQPQHF
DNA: TGTGCCAGCAGGCCTAATAGCAATCAGCCCCAGCATTTT

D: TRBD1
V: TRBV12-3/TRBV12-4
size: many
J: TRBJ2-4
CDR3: CASSFWQGANLAKNIQYF
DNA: TGTGCCAGCAGTTTTTGGCAGGGGGCGAACTTAGCCAAAAACATTCAGTACTTC

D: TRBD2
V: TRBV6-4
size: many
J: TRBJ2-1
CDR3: CASSDRGTSGYNEQFF
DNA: TGTGCCAGCAGTGATAGAGGGACTAGCGGCTACAATGAGCAGTTCTTC

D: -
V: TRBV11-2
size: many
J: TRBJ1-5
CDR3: CASSLGAGRDQPQHF
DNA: TGTGCCAGCAGCTTAGGTGCGGGGCGGGATCAGCCCCAGCATTTT

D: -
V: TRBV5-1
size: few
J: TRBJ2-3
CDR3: CASSKQGTDTQYF
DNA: TGCGCCAGCAGCAAACAGGGCACAGATACGCAGTATTTT